This TCR beta chain comes out of a study of shared clonotypes between healthy human individuals. Notes on the study in general: Represented diversity, genetic and exposure-history alike, was limited by few donors.

Produced via immunoSEQ multiplex PCR; TCRdb's table is partial and in-frame only. This table has 2 million to 2.5 million clones, about 92% appearing once. The naive CD8 fraction comprised CD45RO-negative cells positively selected for CCR7 and excluded terminally differentiated effector memory CD45RA+ cells. Donors comprised only Caucasian adults living in Nashville, Tennessee. On this clone itself: Its antigen remains unknown.

The germline V and J ends were trimmed by 3 bases and 4 bases, with 13 bases remaining between them. This CDR3 has 16 residues. This TCR was sampled from a man in his late teens or twenties in good health. Some clones in this sample may be carry-over from other donors' samples. The chain links TRBV6-7 to TRBJ2-6; no definite D call. TRBV6-7 is an ORF, with its function uncertain. The sample consisted of naive CD8+ T cells from PBMCs. CDR3 region: CASSYWCSRGANVLTF. The CDR3 DNA is TGTGCCAGCAGTTATTGGTGTTCGAGAGGGGCCAACGTCCTGACTTTC.